This TCR beta chain comes out of a study of OX40 agonist ivuxolimab in advanced cancers. Study-wide results and limits: Averaged across samples, CD8+ T cells carried more expanded clones than CD4+ did. The investigators did not determine what antigen specificity the expanded peripheral T cells had.

Worth noting for this clone: Its antigen is unidentified.

Blood samples were obtained at baseline, cycle 4 day 1, and cycle 7 day 1. The CDR3 has 16 residues. Trimming removed 1 base from V and 5 bases from J; junction bases left unmatched: 11. Germline V CDR1 and CDR2: SGHAT, FQNNGV. Sequencing used immunoSEQ multiplex PCR; TCRdb keeps in-frame clones, though not all of them. The sample includes about 93,000 clones, roughly 90% of them seen just once. The sample was CD4+ or CD8+ T cells sorted from blood, taken in a trial of the OX40 agonist ivuxolimab. This TCR was recovered from an adult with an advanced solid tumor such as melanoma, head and neck, liver or kidney cancer. This chain joins TRBV11-2 and TRBJ2-7; the match to TRBD2 covers 7 bases. CDR3 DNA sequence: TGTGCCAGCAGCTTAGCGGGGAGACTAGCAATCGACGAGCAGTACTTC. Encoded protein: CASSLAGRLAIDEQYF.